This T cell receptor (beta chain) was captured in a study of cytomegalovirus exposure and HLA in healthy donors (TCRdb year 2017). For context, the study as a whole: An earlier analysis of 550 to 700 of the donors reported more than 250 Gb of sequence data and more than 90 million unique TCR beta sequences from around 200 million T cells. Roughly 300 gigabases of sequencing data and 70 million to 95 million unique TCR sequences made up an early release that covered some 640 HLA-typed donors. The genetic ancestry cluster associated with self-reported Caucasian donors included over 65% of the approximately 430 genotyped donors. The study was designed to test whether signatures of past pathogen exposure could be identified by cataloging public T cell receptors. The T cell repertoires of under 750 subjects were profiled by immunosequencing and related to cytomegalovirus serostatus. In addition to the first cohort of about 650 subjects, a separate validation cohort of 120 different subjects was used. To predict cytomegalovirus infection status, the study combined high-throughput TCR immunosequencing, statistical association of individual TCRs with disease status, and machine learning. In a later analysis, previously published TCR beta repertoires from roughly 710 donors were re-analyzed and high-resolution HLA genotyping was added so that TCR occurrence patterns could be studied. Rather than drawing on any new phenotypic data, the later analysis identified candidate immune exposures from TCR beta sequences and the way those sequences occurred across donors. To decide whether each TCR beta V gene segment behaved as functional or pseudogenic, an earlier analysis of some 600 of the donors relied on high-throughput TCR beta sequencing. Alongside the repertoire data, information on donor age, sex, ethnicity and CMV serostatus was compiled. A later genetic analysis took genome-wide SNP genotypes for about 65% of the 666 donors and used that subset as a discovery cohort. Every discovery cohort repertoire had been produced on one sequencing platform. Both class I and class II loci were covered by HLA typing, at four-digit resolution. Typing coverage varied by locus: 629-630 donors for A, B, C, DRB1 and DQB1; under 550 for DQA1; 600 to 610 for DPA1; around 490 for DPB1. Because of strong linkage in the cohort, five DR-DQ haplotypes were treated as single units for association and clustering. Among 398 genotyped donors of the cohort, an average of approximately 230,000 unique TCR beta nucleotide sequences were sequenced per donor, around 20% of them non-productive.

What the study reported, not specific to this receptor: The classifier was reported to diagnose cytomegalovirus status with high specificity and sensitivity in both the original cohort and the validation cohort. Because some donors lacked HLA typing at each locus, the association tests relied only on the typed subset. Presence/absence analyses assumed roughly uniform sequencing depth across donors, an assumption that may not hold. In the study, some 160 TCR beta chains were listed as associated with cytomegalovirus. Compared with equally common non-associated chains, HLA-associated TCR beta chains in a later analysis were more clonally expanded and had lower generation probabilities. According to the authors, the approach could potentially be generalized to other disease states and immunological phenotypes. According to a later genetic analysis, donors in an Asian-associated ancestry cluster had fewer N-insertions in productive TCRs than the approximately 670-donor mean. Only TCR beta chains were sequenced in this cohort, and the absence of alpha or paired-chain data limited detectable features. Most CMV-associated TCR beta chains appeared to be HLA-restricted in a later analysis, and the HLA associations seemed to be driven largely by CMV exposure. Three of the identified cytomegalovirus-associated TCR beta chains were confirmed in vitro to be specific for cytomegalovirus antigens. While some public TCRs were present in many individuals, most TCR sequences turned up only very rarely across donors. In an earlier analysis of more than 450 of the donors, most TCR beta V segments were observed in productive rearrangements about 87% or about 30% of the time, broadly matching IMGT annotations. Correlated functional status among segregating V segments might be attributable to linkage disequilibrium, but an unknown experimental factor could not be ruled out. According to a later analysis, parvovirus B19, influenza, CMV and Epstein-Barr virus appeared linked to several top co-occurrence clusters. A further reported finding was that TCR beta sequences accurately predicted the HLA-A and HLA-B alleles for most subjects in the first cohort. The earlier analysis of fewer than 750 of the donors excluded some 15 rarely observed V segments, including chromosome 9 orphons, because counts were too low. When HLA alleles, especially DR and DQ, strongly co-occurred, TCR associations were difficult to assign to individual alleles. Immune exposure information for the cohort was limited to CMV serostatus. The sequencing pipeline was judged likely to have produced a cluster of highly shared sequence variants as a technical artifact. In a later analysis, some 18,000 TCR beta sequences were associated with specific HLA alleles at a false discovery rate of 0.05. In a later analysis, TCR association rates were found to vary across HLA loci, with the most associated TCRs seen for DRB1 alleles and the fewest for HLA-C alleles. Because the 87-base-pair reads could not distinguish some IMGT-functional V segments, including TRBV6-2 and TRBV6-3, those segments were excluded. In a later genetic analysis, a missense DCLRE1C variant was associated with V-gene and J-gene trimming of TCR beta chains, and the association was replicated in an independent cohort.

Notes on this clone: Its antigen remains unidentified. Base-call qualities are not available, and no considerably larger clone is one nucleotide away.

Preparation of the library involved the immunoSEQ multiplex PCR assay. A mixture of 60 forward primers for TCR Vbeta segments and 13 reverse primers for TCR Jbeta segments was used in the multiplex PCR. Amplification of the CDR3 region of rearranged TCR beta genes was performed with a multiplex PCR assay on genomic DNA. On the Illumina HiSeq System, the amplified TCR beta libraries were sequenced as 87-base-pair reads. In the authors' own workflow: In a later analysis, some 80 million unique TCR beta chains were counted across the approximately 640 repertoires, and approximately 11 million of these chains were shared by at least two donors. Raw reads were error-corrected and collapsed into unique sequences with a nearest-neighbor algorithm that merged closely related sequences to remove PCR and sequencing errors. V, D and J gene segments were assigned by aligning CDR3 sequences to IMGT reference sequences. For a sequence to be retained, a match of at least six nucleotides was required to both a V gene segment and a J gene segment. Rearrangements were called productive when the CDR3 lacked stop codons and stayed in frame with V and J; all others were non-productive. Following IMGT convention, CDR3 was defined as the stretch from the second conserved V-encoded cysteine to the conserved J-encoded phenylalanine. In an earlier analysis of around 540 of the donors, sequences lacking an unambiguous match to a single V gene segment were excluded. In an earlier analysis of 587 of the donors, V segments were called functional above 56.7% productive rearrangements and were called segregating when the between-donor standard deviation exceeded 5%. A statistical classification framework was built for diagnosing cytomegalovirus status from the catalog of TCR beta chain sequences. V and J gene assignment, in a later analysis, came from comparing TCR nucleotide sequences with IMGT/GENE-DB human TR gene sequences. In a later analysis, CDR3 sequences and most-parsimonious VDJ recombination scenarios were assigned using the TCRdist pipeline. In a later analysis, each TCR beta chain was defined by its CDR3 amino acid sequence together with its V-gene family, and reads without a unique V-gene family were excluded. To address suspected cross-contamination and a sequencing artifact, a later analysis removed 550 to 750 highly shared, low-generation-probability nucleotide sequences. In a later analysis, a clonal expansion index was calculated for each public chain from normalized within-repertoire ranks of inferred template counts. In a later analysis, generation probabilities were computed using a VDJ recombination model fitted to out-of-frame rearrangements, and the results were checked against IGoR. In a later analysis, hypergeometric tests were used to score TCR-TCR, TCR-HLA and TCR-CMV co-occurrence, with a repertoire-size bias correction applied to TCR pairs. In a later analysis, false discovery rates were estimated by permuting HLA or CMV assignments 20 times. In a later analysis, co-occurring TCRs were grouped with DBSCAN, and TCRdist sequence similarity was added when clustering was performed within HLA-allele-positive subsets. For co-occurrence clustering, repertoires with fewer than 30,000 or more than 120,000 public chains were excluded, along with five repertoires with anomalous nucleotide sharing. TCRdb took over this immuneACCESS table, retaining in-frame rearrangements with V and J assigned. Such tables are incomplete; in checked studies, under half of the missing clones stem from an unresolved V gene, and the remainder is unexplained. V and J calls and clone size follow that table, whereas D and trimming were derived from the DNA. The table for this sample lists about 200,000 clones; 82% of them were counted only once. Jointly, the top ten make up about 0.092% of the sample.

The cohort consisted of 650 to 850 healthy bone marrow donors. At the time of sampling, every cohort member was nominally healthy, though immune exposures that went unrecorded were likely present. The donor was CMV seronegative and was included in the group of 352 seronegative cohort members. Every donor gave a peripheral blood sample, and the peripheral blood mononuclear cells from that sample were used for TCR beta sequencing. Genomic DNA extraction from the blood cell samples was performed with the Qiagen DNeasy Blood Extraction Kit. The germline V gene sets CDR1 to SGHVS and CDR2 to FQNEAQ. The CDR3 spans 15 residues, from the cysteine through the phenylalanine. The CDR3 DNA has 45 bases and is translated from base 1. V is clipped by 8 bases and J by 3 bases, and the sequence between their germline boundaries is 17 bases long.

This sequence originates from a boy under 10 years old in good health and CMV-seronegative. The sequence links TRBV7-8 to TRBJ1-5; TRBD1 is a weak D gene call, 6 bases matching. The sequencing sample was made of PBMCs. The DNA sequence is TGTGCCAGCGCGGGGGGGTGGGGGCCCAATCAGCCCCAGCATTTT. Its protein reads: CASAGGWGPNQPQHF.